The 20 T cell receptor beta chains below all came from one sample that was sequenced in a study of blood T cell repertoires in COVID-19. Assay used: immunoSEQ multiplex PCR; TCRdb lists only in-frame clones, some missing. Of 200,000 to 250,000 clones listed, 84% are singletons. Specimen: peripheral blood. Receptors originate from a man in his forties or fifties with active or convalescent COVID-19.

This chain links TRBV5-4 with TRBJ2-3; D perhaps matches TRBD2 (6 bases). The CDR3 is 15 amino acids. Germline CDR1 and CDR2: SGHNT and YYREEE (reference sequence). V was pared by 4 bases and J by 3 bases, with 15 bases between. CDR3 bases: TGTGCCAGCAGCCCAATGGCGGCGGGGACAGATACGCAGTATTTT. It codes for CASSPMAAGTDTQYF.

The CDR3 here is CASSPRISGGSTDTQYF. The DNA for the CDR3 is TGTGCCAGCAGCCCTAGGATTTCCGGGGGAAGCACAGATACGCAGTATTTT. The J gene is TRBJ2-3, the V gene TRBV7-2; possibly TRBD2 for D (6 bases). The CDR3 runs 17 residues. V was trimmed by 5 bases and J by 0 bases, leaving 18 bases between them. The germline V gene has CDR1 SGHTA and CDR2 FQGNSA.

The chain employs TRBV11-2 and TRBJ2-1; weak D call: TRBD2 (7 bases). In germline, CDR1 is SGHAT, CDR2 FQNNGV. V lost 10 bases to trimming and J lost 7 bases, with 17 bases between them. This CDR3 is built from 13 residues. CDR3 in DNA: TGTGCCACCGACGTGGGGGGGCGGAATGAGCAGTTCTTC. It codes for CATDVGGRNEQFF.

In its sample, this clone was seen a few times. The chain uses TRBV7-9 and TRBJ1-2, with D possibly being TRBD1 (6 bases). This CDR3 is 15 amino acids long. The germline CDR1 and CDR2 sequences are SEHNR and FQNEAQ (reference sequence). The ends were cut back, 3 bases at V and 0 bases at J, with 11 bases in the middle. DNA of the CDR3: TGTGCCAGCAGCTTCCCCAGGGGATCTAACTATGGCTACACCTTC. This translates into CASSFPRGSNYGYTF.

J is TRBJ2-5 and V is TRBV18, with a weak D call TRBD2 (5 bases). Germline CDR1 and CDR2: KGHSH and LQKENI. This CDR3 has 16 residues. V lost 5 bases, J lost 4 bases, and 20 bases lay in between. CDR3 region: CASSTFSGKAGETQYF. CDR3 nucleotide sequence: TGTGCCAGCTCAACATTCTCGGGGAAGGCAGGAGAGACCCAGTACTTC.

The genes are TRBV28 and TRBJ1-5; the D is unclear. Between the trimmed V and J ends, which lost 5 bases and 8 bases, there was a span of 10 bases. Germline CDR1 and CDR2: MDHEN and SYDVKM. CDR3 length: 12 amino acids. The CDR3 region has the DNA TGTGCCAGCAGTCCAAACATCGAGCCCCAGCATTTT. Translating gives CASSPNIEPQHF.

This clone has a single count. This sequence joins TRBV18 and TRBJ2-3; tentatively, D is TRBD2 (6 bases). The CDR3 covers 12 residues. Per germline, CDR1 KGHSH and CDR2 LQKENI. V was clipped by 6 bases and J by 4 bases, with 8 bases between them. CDR3 nucleotides: TGTGCCAGCTCGGGGGGTCCAGATACGCAGTATTTT. Translated: CASSGGPDTQYF.

CDR3 region: CSVEMTAYAGNTEAFF. The CDR3 coding sequence is TGCAGCGTTGAAATGACGGCTTACGCGGGGAACACTGAAGCTTTCTTT. V and J are TRBV29-1 and TRBJ1-1; no definite D call. V lost 2 bases, J lost 1 base, and 17 bases lay in between. The CDR3 extends over 16 amino acids. CDR1 SQVTM and CDR2 ANQGSEA come from the germline V gene.

This clone has a handful of counts. The V and J genes are TRBV5-5 and TRBJ1-5; maybe TRBD1 (5 bases). The CDR3 has 16 residues. Germline CDR1 reads SGHKS; CDR2 reads YYEKEE (reference sequence). V was trimmed by 2 bases and J by 2 bases, leaving 14 bases between them. The CDR3 DNA sequence: TGTGCCAGCAGCTTCAGGGCGGACCTTGGCAATCAGCCCCAGCATTTT. Translating gives CASSFRADLGNQPQHF.

The chain has TRBV5-4 and TRBJ2-2; 8 bases are shared with TRBD1. CDR1 is SGHNT, CDR2 YYREEE, per germline (reference sequence). This CDR3 spans 16 amino acids. V trimming: 3 bases; J trimming: 0 bases; junction bases outside the gene matches: 4. CDR3 DNA sequence: TGTGCCAGCAGCTCCCAGACAGGGGCGAACACCGGGGAGCTGTTTTTT. This gives the protein CASSSQTGANTGELFF. The full variable domain, in which reference TRBV5-4 and TRBJ2-2 provide the parts outside the CDR3, is ETGVTQSPTHLIKTRGQQVTLRCSSQSGHNTVSWYQQALGQGPQFIFQYYREEENGRGNFPPRFSGLQFPNYSSELNVNALELDDSALYLCASSSQTGANTGELFFGEGSRLTVL.

This clone was seen more than once but under ten times. The chain is built from TRBV5-6 and TRBJ1-1, with D possibly being TRBD1 (6 bases). The germline CDR1 and CDR2 sequences are SGHDT and YYEEEE. Trimming took 4 bases from V and 1 from J, leaving 11 bases between them. CDR3 size: 14 residues. CDR3 coding DNA: TGTGCCAGCAGCGGGCAGGGGCGGAACACTGAAGCTTTCTTT. This codes for CASSGQGRNTEAFF.

This clone was picked up one time. The chain uses TRBV3-1 (or the pseudogene TRBV3-2) and TRBJ2-3; 8 bases align to TRBD1. Germline values: CDR1 LGHDT, CDR2 YNNKEL (reference sequence). CDR3 size: 16 residues. V shed 1 base, J shed 5 bases, and the junction held 8 bases outside the gene matches. The CDR3 coding sequence is TGTGCCAGCAGCCAAGTTGGGAACAGGGGGATAGATACGCAGTATTTT. This codes for CASSQVGNRGIDTQYF.

This clone was observed a single time. The V call is TRBV12-5, the J call TRBJ2-1; the D gene is possibly TRBD1 (5 bases). Germline V gives CDR1 LGHNT, CDR2 FRNRAP. The V end was cut by 1 base, the J end by 8 bases, with 9 bases between. The CDR3 totals 13 residues. The CDR3 loop is CASGLGQTDEQFF. DNA for the CDR3: TGTGCTAGTGGTTTGGGGCAGACAGATGAGCAGTTCTTC.

The V and J genes are TRBV7-2 and TRBJ2-1, with 7 bases aligning to TRBD2. Germline assignment: CDR1 SGHTA and CDR2 FQGNSA. The CDR3 has 16 residues. V lost 2 bases and J lost 4; bases outside the gene matches: 8. The CDR3 reads CASSLTMASGYNEQFF. The CDR3 DNA is TGTGCCAGCAGCTTAACAATGGCTAGCGGATACAATGAGCAGTTCTTC.

This chain's CDR3 is CASSVPLSSGGPTEEQFF. In nucleotides, the CDR3 is TGTGCCAGCAGTGTTCCCCTCTCCAGCGGGGGGCCTACCGAGGAGCAGTTCTTC. This chain links TRBV2 with TRBJ2-1, with 9 bases that match TRBD2. The germline V gene encodes CDR1 SNHLY and CDR2 FYNNEI. With V trimmed by 4 bases and J by 10 bases, 20 bases remained unmatched. This CDR3 spans 18 amino acids.

This rearrangement joins TRBV5-7 to TRBJ2-7; D perhaps matches TRBD2 (6 bases). TRBV5-7 is sorted into the ORF group, with uncertain function. The CDR3 totals 16 residues. The V end was cut by 6 bases, the J end by 2 bases, with 21 bases between. CDR3 amino acids: CASNLLGLGPPYEQYV. In nucleotides, the CDR3 is TGTGCCAGCAACCTTTTGGGACTCGGGCCCCCCTACGAGCAGTACGTC.

The J gene is TRBJ1-3, the V gene TRBV15; the match to TRBD1 covers 7 bases. In germline, CDR1 is LNHNV, CDR2 YYDKDF (reference sequence). The CDR3 covers 18 residues. The J segment lost 3 bases and the V segment lost 0 bases, leaving 11 bases of the junction unmatched. The CDR3 bases are TGTGCCACCAGCAGAGATCGGGGACAGACAGGCGGTGGAAACACCATATATTTT. This encodes CATSRDRGQTGGGNTIYF.

DNA of the CDR3: TGTGCCAGCAGTTACTCTCAGGGTGACTATGGCTACACCTTC. It specifies CASSYSQGDYGYTF. The chain recombines TRBV6-5 with TRBJ1-2; tentatively, D is TRBD1 (5 bases). The germline CDR1 and CDR2 sequences are MNHEY and SVGAGI. This CDR3 has 14 residues. Trimming removed 0 bases at V and 3 bases at J, with 8 bases between.

This clone has more than one count but fewer than ten. V is TRBV13 and J is TRBJ1-5; D is unclear. CDR3 length: 12 amino acids. Germline loops: CDR1 PRHDT, CDR2 FYEKMQ (reference sequence). V was shortened by 3 bases and J by 5 bases, with 5 bases between the two germline ends. CDR3 amino acids: CASSFGYQPQHF. DNA of the CDR3: TGTGCCAGCAGCTTCGGTTATCAGCCCCAGCATTTT.

This chain uses TRBV7-2 with TRBJ2-5, with 9 bases identical to TRBD2. The CDR3 consists of 16 residues. The V gene end was trimmed by 5 bases and the J gene end by 5 bases; junction bases not matched to a gene: 12. In germline, CDR1 is SGHTA, CDR2 FQGNSA. CDR3: CASSPSTAGGRETQYF. CDR3 nucleotides: TGTGCCAGCAGCCCAAGTACCGCGGGGGGGCGGGAGACCCAGTACTTC.